This paragraph covers one TCR beta chain sequence. What this receptor recognizes is not known. Base-call qualities are not available, and no considerably larger clone is one nucleotide away. This record comes from a study of persistence of HIV-infected CD4 T cells (dated by TCRdb to the early 2020s). At the level of the whole study: The study isolated CMV- and HIV-1 Gag-responding CD4+ T cells from ART-treated individuals to examine antigen-driven clonal expansion of HIV-1-infected cells. In the cross-participant TCR cluster analysis, about eight participants were included for CMV and 6 or 7 participants were included for Gag. Participants had been on suppressive ART for a median of around eight years. Peripheral blood samples of up to roughly 180 mL were taken at multiple time points, with the exception of a couple of participants who underwent leukapheresis at a single time point. Proviral sequencing was used to assess clonality among infected cells, whereas TCRbeta sequencing gauged the clonality of all cells within each sorted population. The full study reports these points: TCRbeta richness in CMV- and Gag-responding cells was significantly lower than in anti-CD3/anti-CD28-responding cells; CMV-responding cells had higher oligoclonality than CD3/CD28-stimulated and Gag-responding cells. Restriction of bulk TCR analyses to the rare CMV-responding cells that actually carried HIV-1 proviruses was not possible. TCR oligoclonality correlated with proviral oligoclonality within the same sorted populations. Degenerate expanded CDR3beta sequences were enriched in antigen-responding cells, suggesting convergent selection of CD4+ responses to CMV and Gag. The study involved few individuals and tested only a limited range of antigens.

In the paper's terms, the treatment or condition label means: suppressive antiretroviral therapy. A pool of overlapping HIV-1 Gag 15-mer peptides, at around 0.99 ug per peptide per mL, was used to stimulate the cells. Nonresponding CD40L-negative CD69-negative CD45RO-high memory CD4+ T cells were sorted as memory populations depleted of antigen-responding cells. HIV-1-infected adults in whom suppressive ART had been started during chronic infection were enrolled as participants. For at least 4 years, the participants' plasma HIV-1 RNA had been undetectable, below 50 copies/mL. To be included, a participant needed positive CMV serology and a CD4+ T cell count above 400 cells/uL. Before stimulation, PBMCs were isolated using density centrifugation and then depleted of CD8+ T cells. For 15 to 20 hours, CD8-depleted PBMCs were stimulated with anti-CD28/CD49d costimulation, a CD40-blocking antibody, and enfuvirtide, which was added to prevent new infections. Cells were sorted on a Beckman Coulter MoFlo Legacy or XDP sorter, with propidium iodide excluding dead cells. Genomic DNA was extracted with the QIAamp DNA Mini Kit for samples above one million cells, otherwise with the Quick-DNA Microprep Kit.

The immunoSEQ hsTCRB assay version 4 in survey mode was used to sequence TCRbeta repertoires from genomic DNA. Genomic DNA was diluted to approximately 10 ng/uL, and up to 1 ug per sample was used for TCRbeta sequencing. Per the source publication's procedure: Analysis of the TCRbeta data was done in ImmunoSeq Analyzer 3.0, and diversity was computed on productive nucleotide rearrangements. Using the Immunarch R package, the improved Chao index served to estimate lower-bound TCR diversity and the Gini coefficient served to estimate clonality. Different nucleotide rearrangements encoding the same CDR3beta amino acid sequence were counted as distinct clonotypes. Differential abundance analysis found TCRbeta sequences that were significantly enriched in antigen-responding cells compared with anti-CD3/anti-CD28-activated cells. TCRs were clustered by predicted peptide-MHC specificity with GLIPH2, both within individual participants and across merged participant data sets. As stored in TCRdb, this immuneACCESS dataset retains in-frame rearrangements with V and J assigned. A fraction of the clones does not appear; measured against another copy, unresolved V genes explain less than half of the discrepancy, and the remainder lacks a known reason. V, J and clone size were drawn from that table, and D and trimming were deduced from the DNA. Present in this sample are about 36,000 clones, over 65% of which were seen just once. Of the sample, approximately 5.4% falls within the top ten clones.

The sequenced sample was cultured CD4+ T cells from PBMCs, obtained from a patient who received antiretroviral therapy. Taken with the paper, the label for cell subset or site translates to: CD40L-CD69- CD45RO-high memory CD4 T cells not responding to Gag peptides. This clonotype originated in an adult with HIV. The donor label of this sample is uncertain.

The nucleotides read TGTGCCAGCAGTTACTCGTCAGGGGTAGCCAAAAACATTCAGTACTTC. Translated, this is CASSYSSGVAKNIQYF. The chain uses TRBV6-6 and TRBJ2-4, with a tentative D gene TRBD1 over 6 matching bases. The CDR3 has 16 amino acids, counting the end cysteine and phenylalanine. Here the CDR3 DNA is all that survives: 48 bases in frame from base 1. V is cut by 0 bases and J by 0 bases, and the space between the germline ends is 9 bases. The germline V gene (reference sequence) specifies MNHNY as CDR1 and SVGAGI as CDR2.